Included here is one T cell receptor beta chain sequence, with context. Its antigen is currently unknown. The sample is drawn from a study of blood T cells in healthy people across ages. Points from the study as a whole: Older age coincided with a roughly linear decline in TCR beta diversity per million T cells. Researchers said unsorted PBMCs prevented a conclusive naive versus antigen-experienced comparison.

There are 14 residues in the CDR3. Trimming took off 5 bases at V and 4 bases at J, with 15 bases between the two ends. The germline V gene has CDR1 MNHNY and CDR2 SVGAGI (reference sequence). For the second PCR, which ran for 7 to 11 cycles, a sample-barcoded 5' primer and a J-beta primer mix were used. At least 3 million CDR3-containing paired-end reads were obtained per sample. TCRdb used MiXCR to reprocess the 5' RACE reads, holding one entry per CDR3 protein. The sample lists about 900,000 distinct CDR3 sequences; about 44% were seen once. Every sample had a minimum of 6 million PBMCs isolated. The chain carries TRBV6-6 and TRBJ2-7; D perhaps matches TRBD1 (5 bases). This sequence originates from a man younger than 45 in good health. The sequenced sample was blood. The DNA of the CDR3 is TGTGCCAGCAGTGCCCGCGACAGTTATTACGAGCAGTACTTC. Translation: CASSARDSYYEQYF.